A single sample is the source of the 12 T cell receptor beta chains below, sequenced in a study of blood T cells in healthy people across ages. Using a J-beta primer mix together with a sample-barcoded 5' primer, a second PCR was run for roughly 6 to 12 cycles. One entry per CDR3 protein, called by TCRdb with MiXCR from the 5' RACE reads. The data contain hundreds of thousands of distinct CDR3 sequences, more than 25% of them singletons. Input material: blood. The source of these receptors is a woman aged 80 or older in good health.

Regarding this clonotype: A much larger clone lies a single base off, so this may be a read error. The chain carries TRBV7-2 and TRBJ2-1, with no clear D. Germline V CDR1 and CDR2: SGHTA, FQGNSA. The CDR3 covers 17 residues. The CDR3 is CASSYRAAGLTYSEQFF. CDR3 DNA: TGTGCCAGCAGCTATCGCGCGGCCGGCCTCACCTACAGTGAGCAGTTCTTC.

The chain carries TRBV7-9 and TRBJ2-4; TRBD2 matches at 7 bases. V gave up 7 bases and J gave up 7 bases; unmatched junction bases: 10. The CDR3 is 14 residues long. CDR1 and CDR2 from the germline V gene are SEHNR and FQNEAQ (reference sequence). DNA for the CDR3: TGTGCCAGCAACGAGCTTCTCGGGGGGAACATTCAGTACTTC. This encodes CASNELLGGNIQYF.

This clonotype was recorded many times. This CDR3 reads CASSQAPGKSTDTQYF. The CDR3 coding sequence is TGCGCCAGCAGCCAAGCCCCCGGGAAAAGCACAGATACGCAGTATTTT. This chain links TRBV4-3 with TRBJ2-3, with a possible D match to TRBD2 (5 bases). The CDR3 loop spans 16 amino acids. Germline V gives CDR1 LGHNA, CDR2 YSLEER. V was shortened by 1 base and J by 0 bases, with 11 bases between the two germline ends.

This chain joins TRBV5-1 and TRBJ2-2, with 8 bases fitting TRBD1. In germline, CDR1 is SGHRS, CDR2 YFSETQ. The CDR3 loop spans 16 amino acids. V lost 4 bases to trimming and J lost 5 bases; unmatched junction nucleotides: 10. The CDR3 sequence is CASSDRQGRRTGELFF. For the CDR3, the DNA is TGCGCCAGCAGCGACAGACAGGGGAGGAGGACCGGGGAGCTGTTTTTT.

The V and J genes are TRBV6-6 and TRBJ2-7, with D hard to call. V was pared by 6 bases and J by 1 base, with 13 bases between. CDR1 and CDR2 (germline): MNHNY, SVGAGI (reference sequence). The length of the CDR3 is 14 residues. The chain's CDR3 is CASRPNYYSYEQYF. In nucleotides, the CDR3 is TGTGCCAGCAGGCCCAATTATTATTCCTACGAGCAGTACTTC.

This chain connects TRBV28 to TRBJ2-1, with D tentatively TRBD1 or TRBD2 (5 bases each). The ends were cut back, 6 bases at V and 3 bases at J, with 15 bases in the middle. This CDR3 contains 15 residues. CDR1 and CDR2 from the germline V gene are MDHEN and SYDVKM. The CDR3 DNA reads as TGTGCCAGCAGGAGGGGACCCCTGGTCTACAATGAGCAGTTCTTC. Its protein is CASRRGPLVYNEQFF.

The J gene is TRBJ1-2, the V gene TRBV3-1; no firm D call. The CDR3 contains 15 residues. Trimming removed 0 bases at V and 4 bases at J, with 12 bases between. Per germline, CDR1 LGHDT and CDR2 YNNKEL (reference sequence). The CDR3 sequence is CASSQERWGGYGYTF. DNA of the CDR3: TGTGCCAGCAGCCAAGAAAGATGGGGTGGCTATGGCTACACCTTC.

Notes on this clonotype: This may come from a read error, since a much larger clone is one base off. The chain joins TRBV4-3 to TRBJ2-5, with 9 bases aligning to TRBD2. There are 16 residues in the CDR3. Trimming at V came to 0 bases and at J to 4 bases, leaving 6 bases not matched to a gene. The V gene's germline CDR1 is LGHNA and CDR2 YSLEER. CDR3 coding DNA: TGCGCCAGCAGCCAAGATTGGCGGGGGGGCAGAGAGACCCAGTACTTC. It encodes CASSQDWRGGRETQYF.

This clonotype was seen repeatedly, ten times or more. This chain uses TRBV4-3 with TRBJ1-2; D ambiguous. V was cut by 2 bases and J by 1 base, with 11 bases left in between. Germline CDR1 reads LGHNA; CDR2 reads YSLEER. The CDR3 consists of 15 residues. The CDR3: CASSQTERVNYGYTF. CDR3 coding DNA: TGCGCCAGCAGCCAAACCGAGAGGGTTAACTATGGCTACACCTTC.

In this sample, this clonotype turned up once. The chain combines TRBV2 with TRBJ2-7; TRBD1 is a possible D gene (6 bases). The length of the CDR3 is 14 residues. CDR1 and CDR2 from the germline V gene are SNHLY and FYNNEI. V lost 3 bases and J 0 bases, leaving 9 bases between the germline ends. The CDR3 is CASSDRGISYEQYF. Here the CDR3 DNA reads TGTGCCAGCAGTGACAGGGGAATCTCCTACGAGCAGTACTTC.

A note on this clonotype: A much larger clonotype is one base distant, so this may be a read error. J is TRBJ2-1 and V is TRBV15; tentative D call: TRBD2 (6 bases). Germline CDR1 reads LNHNV; CDR2 reads YYDKDF (reference sequence). CDR3 length: 15 amino acids. V dropped 5 bases and J dropped 8 bases, with 19 bases sitting between them. The CDR3 DNA is TGTGCCACCAGCGGCCGGGACGGGGGAGTTCATGAGCAGTTCTTC. Translated, it gives CATSGRDGGVHEQFF.

In its sample, this clonotype was seen a few times. This chain connects TRBV20-1 to TRBJ2-2; no definite D call. Germline CDR1 and CDR2: DFQATT and SNEGSKA (reference sequence). The CDR3 spans 10 residues. The V end lost 3 bases, the J end lost 7 bases, and 3 bases lay between the germline ends. CDR3 in DNA: TGCAGTGCTAGCTACGGGGAGCTGTTTTTT. It translates to CSASYGELFF.